Given below is one T cell receptor beta chain in context. The sample originates from a study of blood T cell repertoires in COVID-19. Turning to the study itself: Material from acute and convalescent COVID-19 was sourced from the United States, Italy and Spain. T cells, B-cell-depleted T cells, or PBMCs supplied cDNA or gDNA.

V was pared by 5 bases and J by 2 bases, with 3 bases of the junction left unmatched. Germline V gene lookup returns CDR1 MNHEY and CDR2 SVGAGI. The length of the CDR3 is 14 residues. Using immunoSEQ multiplex PCR, the repertoire was profiled, and TCRdb retains in-frame clones only, with some absent. The sample has tens of thousands of clones; over 65% are singletons. This receptor was identified in a woman older than 75 with acute or convalescent COVID-19. Sequenced: peripheral blood. This rearrangement joins TRBV6-5 to TRBJ1-5; 7 bases agree with TRBD1. The CDR3 loop reads CASSPGQGNQPQHF. As DNA, the CDR3 is TGTGCCAGCAGTCCCGGACAGGGCAATCAGCCCCAGCATTTT.